Each of the 2 T cell receptor beta chains below was sequenced from the same sample in a study of T cell repertoires in ileal Crohn's disease (dated by TCRdb to about 2019). Libraries were constructed by the immunoSEQ multiplex PCR assay. The table comes from immuneACCESS by way of TCRdb, which keeps in-frame sequences with V and J called. Part of the clones is missing from these tables; in studies checked, under half for an unresolved V gene and the rest for unknown reasons. The sample table records more than 4,000 clones; approximately 80% of these occur just once. 15% to 20% of the sample is held by the ten biggest clonotypes. The source material was ileal tissue. The receptors were gathered from an adult with Crohn's disease.

V is TRBV23-1 and J is TRBJ1-1, with 9 bases identical to TRBD1. TRBV23-1 is known as an ORF, though its function is uncertain. The CDR3 sequence is 15 residues long. The ends lost 4 bases at V and 1 base at J; junction bases unmatched: 4. CDR3 sequence (DNA): TGCGCCAGCAGTCCCCGGACAGGGGAGAACACTGAAGCTTTCTTT. Protein: CASSPRTGENTEAFF.

The gene calls are TRBV9 and TRBJ2-3; D may be TRBD2 (6 bases). The CDR3 totals 15 residues. Germline V gene data show CDR1 as SGDLS and CDR2 as YYNGEE. The V and J ends lost 1 base and 0 bases respectively, with 9 bases between them. CDR3: CASSVSGTSTDTQYF. In nucleotides, the CDR3 is TGTGCCAGCAGCGTATCCGGGACTAGCACAGATACGCAGTATTTT.